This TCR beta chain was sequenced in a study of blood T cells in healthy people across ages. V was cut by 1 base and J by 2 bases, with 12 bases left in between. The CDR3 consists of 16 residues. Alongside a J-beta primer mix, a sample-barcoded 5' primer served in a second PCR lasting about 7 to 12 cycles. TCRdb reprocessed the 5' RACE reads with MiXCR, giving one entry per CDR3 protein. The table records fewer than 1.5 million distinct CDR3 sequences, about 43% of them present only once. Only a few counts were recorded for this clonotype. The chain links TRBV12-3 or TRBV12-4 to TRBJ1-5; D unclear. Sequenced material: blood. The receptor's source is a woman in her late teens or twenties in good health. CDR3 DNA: TGTGCCAGCAGTTTAGTCCCAGGTAAGGGCAATCAGCCCCAGCATTTT. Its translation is CASSLVPGKGNQPQHF.